Listed below are T cell receptor beta chains from one sample, sequenced in a study of shared clonotypes between healthy human individuals. Here immunoSEQ multiplex PCR was the method, and the copy in TCRdb shows in-frame clones only, minus some. In the table there are roughly 2.2 million clones, approximately 93% of which are singletons. The sequenced material came from naive CD4+ T cells from PBMCs. The origin of the receptors is a young man in good health. Some clones in this sample may be carry-over from other donors' samples. Both conserved end residues are part of each CDR3. The D gene is left open where the match is weak. Size is stated for part of the rows, as once, few or many counts, or as a class when the clone is expanded.

J: TRBJ2-7
V: TRBV7-2
D: NA
size: NA
CDR3: CASSLLLRAYEQYF
DNA: TGTGCCAGCAGCTTACTGCTCAGAGCCTACGAGCAGTACTTC

J: TRBJ2-7
V: TRBV29-1
D: NA
size: NA
CDR3: CSVAGFPSEQYF
DNA: TGCAGCGTCGCAGGGTTCCCTAGCGAGCAGTACTTC

J: TRBJ1-2
V: TRBV2
D: NA
size: once
CDR3: CASSVEGREGVYTF
DNA: TGTGCCAGCAGTGTGGAGGGACGGGAAGGTGTCTACACCTTC

J: TRBJ1-2
V: TRBV19
D: NA
size: NA
CDR3: CASSISGAYGYTF
DNA: TGTGCCAGTAGTATTTCAGGGGCCTATGGCTACACCTTC

J: TRBJ1-1
V: TRBV5-1
D: TRBD1
size: NA
CDR3: CASTLTGGTEAFF
DNA: TGCGCCAGCACCCTTACAGGGGGCACTGAAGCTTTCTTT

J: TRBJ1-2
V: TRBV28
D: NA
size: NA
CDR3: CASSRYGYTF
DNA: TGTGCCAGCAGCCGGTATGGCTACACCTTC

J: TRBJ1-5
V: TRBV30
D: NA
size: NA
CDR3: CAWSWGSRDQPQHF
DNA: TGTGCCTGGAGTTGGGGGTCCAGGGATCAGCCCCAGCATTTT

J: TRBJ2-7
V: TRBV21-1
D: NA
size: once
CDR3: CASRGGLAHYEQYF
DNA: TGTGCCAGCAGGGGGGGGCTAGCACACTACGAGCAGTACTTC

J: TRBJ1-4
V: TRBV18
D: TRBD1
size: NA
CDR3: CASSQGQVATNEKLFF
DNA: TGTGCCAGCTCACAGGGACAGGTAGCAACTAATGAAAAACTGTTTTTT

J: TRBJ2-5
V: TRBV18
D: TRBD2
size: NA
CDR3: CASSPPSGREETQYF
DNA: TGTGCCAGCTCACCACCTAGCGGGAGGGAAGAGACCCAGTACTTC

J: TRBJ2-1
V: TRBV6-5
D: NA
size: NA
CDR3: CASMVRGGGGNEQFF
DNA: TGTGCCAGCATGGTCCGAGGGGGGGGCGGGAATGAGCAGTTCTTC

J: TRBJ1-1
V: TRBV2
D: NA
size: NA
CDR3: CASRRDVGTEAFF
DNA: TGTGCCAGCCGCCGGGATGTCGGCACTGAAGCTTTCTTT

J: TRBJ2-7
V: TRBV11-2
D: TRBD1
size: NA
CDR3: CASSLQFPGQGASYEQYF
DNA: TGTGCCAGCAGCCTACAATTTCCGGGACAGGGGGCTTCCTACGAGCAGTACTTC

J: TRBJ2-6
V: TRBV28
D: NA
size: NA
CDR3: CASKGGGKGANVLTF
DNA: TGTGCCAGCAAAGGAGGGGGCAAAGGGGCCAACGTCCTGACTTTC

J: TRBJ2-7
V: TRBV6-6
D: NA
size: NA
CDR3: CATSGRLADYEQYF
DNA: TGTGCCACCTCCGGGCGGCTAGCAGACTACGAGCAGTACTTC

J: TRBJ2-1
V: TRBV25-1
D: NA
size: NA
CDR3: CASRKGEGHEQFF
DNA: TGTGCCAGTCGTAAGGGGGAGGGCCATGAGCAGTTCTTC

J: TRBJ2-2
V: TRBV5-1
D: NA
size: once
CDR3: CASSLDPLGRTGELFF
DNA: TGCGCCAGCAGCTTGGACCCTTTGGGACGGACCGGGGAGCTGTTTTTT

J: TRBJ1-4
V: TRBV4-3
D: TRBD1
size: few
CDR3: CASSPLRQGKLFF
DNA: TGCGCCAGCAGCCCCCTCCGACAGGGGAAACTGTTTTTT

J: TRBJ1-4
V: TRBV9
D: TRBD1
size: NA
CDR3: CASSEGGAGEKLFF
DNA: TGTGCCAGCAGCGAAGGGGGCGCAGGTGAAAAACTGTTTTTT

J: TRBJ1-1
V: TRBV19
D: TRBD1
size: NA
CDR3: CASDGQENTEAFF
DNA: TGTGCCAGTGATGGACAGGAAAACACTGAAGCTTTCTTT

J: TRBJ2-7
V: TRBV7-2
D: TRBD2
size: NA
CDR3: CASSLASGARGPYEQYF
DNA: TGTGCCAGCAGCTTGGCTAGCGGGGCCCGAGGGCCCTACGAGCAGTACTTC

J: TRBJ2-7
V: TRBV6-5
D: TRBD2
size: NA
CDR3: CASRRASGTYEQYF
DNA: TGTGCCAGCAGGAGGGCTAGCGGTACCTACGAGCAGTACTTC

J: TRBJ2-7
V: TRBV20-1
D: NA
size: few
CDR3: CSAPDSYEQYF
DNA: TGCAGTGCTCCGGACAGCTACGAGCAGTACTTC

J: TRBJ2-1
V: TRBV6-5
D: NA
size: NA
CDR3: CASKTLREGEQFF
DNA: TGTGCCAGCAAAACCCTTCGAGAGGGGGAGCAGTTCTTC

J: TRBJ2-7
V: TRBV5-4
D: TRBD2
size: NA
CDR3: CASSLAGGTTPYEQYF
DNA: TGTGCCAGCAGCTTGGCGGGGGGGACGACCCCCTACGAGCAGTACTTC